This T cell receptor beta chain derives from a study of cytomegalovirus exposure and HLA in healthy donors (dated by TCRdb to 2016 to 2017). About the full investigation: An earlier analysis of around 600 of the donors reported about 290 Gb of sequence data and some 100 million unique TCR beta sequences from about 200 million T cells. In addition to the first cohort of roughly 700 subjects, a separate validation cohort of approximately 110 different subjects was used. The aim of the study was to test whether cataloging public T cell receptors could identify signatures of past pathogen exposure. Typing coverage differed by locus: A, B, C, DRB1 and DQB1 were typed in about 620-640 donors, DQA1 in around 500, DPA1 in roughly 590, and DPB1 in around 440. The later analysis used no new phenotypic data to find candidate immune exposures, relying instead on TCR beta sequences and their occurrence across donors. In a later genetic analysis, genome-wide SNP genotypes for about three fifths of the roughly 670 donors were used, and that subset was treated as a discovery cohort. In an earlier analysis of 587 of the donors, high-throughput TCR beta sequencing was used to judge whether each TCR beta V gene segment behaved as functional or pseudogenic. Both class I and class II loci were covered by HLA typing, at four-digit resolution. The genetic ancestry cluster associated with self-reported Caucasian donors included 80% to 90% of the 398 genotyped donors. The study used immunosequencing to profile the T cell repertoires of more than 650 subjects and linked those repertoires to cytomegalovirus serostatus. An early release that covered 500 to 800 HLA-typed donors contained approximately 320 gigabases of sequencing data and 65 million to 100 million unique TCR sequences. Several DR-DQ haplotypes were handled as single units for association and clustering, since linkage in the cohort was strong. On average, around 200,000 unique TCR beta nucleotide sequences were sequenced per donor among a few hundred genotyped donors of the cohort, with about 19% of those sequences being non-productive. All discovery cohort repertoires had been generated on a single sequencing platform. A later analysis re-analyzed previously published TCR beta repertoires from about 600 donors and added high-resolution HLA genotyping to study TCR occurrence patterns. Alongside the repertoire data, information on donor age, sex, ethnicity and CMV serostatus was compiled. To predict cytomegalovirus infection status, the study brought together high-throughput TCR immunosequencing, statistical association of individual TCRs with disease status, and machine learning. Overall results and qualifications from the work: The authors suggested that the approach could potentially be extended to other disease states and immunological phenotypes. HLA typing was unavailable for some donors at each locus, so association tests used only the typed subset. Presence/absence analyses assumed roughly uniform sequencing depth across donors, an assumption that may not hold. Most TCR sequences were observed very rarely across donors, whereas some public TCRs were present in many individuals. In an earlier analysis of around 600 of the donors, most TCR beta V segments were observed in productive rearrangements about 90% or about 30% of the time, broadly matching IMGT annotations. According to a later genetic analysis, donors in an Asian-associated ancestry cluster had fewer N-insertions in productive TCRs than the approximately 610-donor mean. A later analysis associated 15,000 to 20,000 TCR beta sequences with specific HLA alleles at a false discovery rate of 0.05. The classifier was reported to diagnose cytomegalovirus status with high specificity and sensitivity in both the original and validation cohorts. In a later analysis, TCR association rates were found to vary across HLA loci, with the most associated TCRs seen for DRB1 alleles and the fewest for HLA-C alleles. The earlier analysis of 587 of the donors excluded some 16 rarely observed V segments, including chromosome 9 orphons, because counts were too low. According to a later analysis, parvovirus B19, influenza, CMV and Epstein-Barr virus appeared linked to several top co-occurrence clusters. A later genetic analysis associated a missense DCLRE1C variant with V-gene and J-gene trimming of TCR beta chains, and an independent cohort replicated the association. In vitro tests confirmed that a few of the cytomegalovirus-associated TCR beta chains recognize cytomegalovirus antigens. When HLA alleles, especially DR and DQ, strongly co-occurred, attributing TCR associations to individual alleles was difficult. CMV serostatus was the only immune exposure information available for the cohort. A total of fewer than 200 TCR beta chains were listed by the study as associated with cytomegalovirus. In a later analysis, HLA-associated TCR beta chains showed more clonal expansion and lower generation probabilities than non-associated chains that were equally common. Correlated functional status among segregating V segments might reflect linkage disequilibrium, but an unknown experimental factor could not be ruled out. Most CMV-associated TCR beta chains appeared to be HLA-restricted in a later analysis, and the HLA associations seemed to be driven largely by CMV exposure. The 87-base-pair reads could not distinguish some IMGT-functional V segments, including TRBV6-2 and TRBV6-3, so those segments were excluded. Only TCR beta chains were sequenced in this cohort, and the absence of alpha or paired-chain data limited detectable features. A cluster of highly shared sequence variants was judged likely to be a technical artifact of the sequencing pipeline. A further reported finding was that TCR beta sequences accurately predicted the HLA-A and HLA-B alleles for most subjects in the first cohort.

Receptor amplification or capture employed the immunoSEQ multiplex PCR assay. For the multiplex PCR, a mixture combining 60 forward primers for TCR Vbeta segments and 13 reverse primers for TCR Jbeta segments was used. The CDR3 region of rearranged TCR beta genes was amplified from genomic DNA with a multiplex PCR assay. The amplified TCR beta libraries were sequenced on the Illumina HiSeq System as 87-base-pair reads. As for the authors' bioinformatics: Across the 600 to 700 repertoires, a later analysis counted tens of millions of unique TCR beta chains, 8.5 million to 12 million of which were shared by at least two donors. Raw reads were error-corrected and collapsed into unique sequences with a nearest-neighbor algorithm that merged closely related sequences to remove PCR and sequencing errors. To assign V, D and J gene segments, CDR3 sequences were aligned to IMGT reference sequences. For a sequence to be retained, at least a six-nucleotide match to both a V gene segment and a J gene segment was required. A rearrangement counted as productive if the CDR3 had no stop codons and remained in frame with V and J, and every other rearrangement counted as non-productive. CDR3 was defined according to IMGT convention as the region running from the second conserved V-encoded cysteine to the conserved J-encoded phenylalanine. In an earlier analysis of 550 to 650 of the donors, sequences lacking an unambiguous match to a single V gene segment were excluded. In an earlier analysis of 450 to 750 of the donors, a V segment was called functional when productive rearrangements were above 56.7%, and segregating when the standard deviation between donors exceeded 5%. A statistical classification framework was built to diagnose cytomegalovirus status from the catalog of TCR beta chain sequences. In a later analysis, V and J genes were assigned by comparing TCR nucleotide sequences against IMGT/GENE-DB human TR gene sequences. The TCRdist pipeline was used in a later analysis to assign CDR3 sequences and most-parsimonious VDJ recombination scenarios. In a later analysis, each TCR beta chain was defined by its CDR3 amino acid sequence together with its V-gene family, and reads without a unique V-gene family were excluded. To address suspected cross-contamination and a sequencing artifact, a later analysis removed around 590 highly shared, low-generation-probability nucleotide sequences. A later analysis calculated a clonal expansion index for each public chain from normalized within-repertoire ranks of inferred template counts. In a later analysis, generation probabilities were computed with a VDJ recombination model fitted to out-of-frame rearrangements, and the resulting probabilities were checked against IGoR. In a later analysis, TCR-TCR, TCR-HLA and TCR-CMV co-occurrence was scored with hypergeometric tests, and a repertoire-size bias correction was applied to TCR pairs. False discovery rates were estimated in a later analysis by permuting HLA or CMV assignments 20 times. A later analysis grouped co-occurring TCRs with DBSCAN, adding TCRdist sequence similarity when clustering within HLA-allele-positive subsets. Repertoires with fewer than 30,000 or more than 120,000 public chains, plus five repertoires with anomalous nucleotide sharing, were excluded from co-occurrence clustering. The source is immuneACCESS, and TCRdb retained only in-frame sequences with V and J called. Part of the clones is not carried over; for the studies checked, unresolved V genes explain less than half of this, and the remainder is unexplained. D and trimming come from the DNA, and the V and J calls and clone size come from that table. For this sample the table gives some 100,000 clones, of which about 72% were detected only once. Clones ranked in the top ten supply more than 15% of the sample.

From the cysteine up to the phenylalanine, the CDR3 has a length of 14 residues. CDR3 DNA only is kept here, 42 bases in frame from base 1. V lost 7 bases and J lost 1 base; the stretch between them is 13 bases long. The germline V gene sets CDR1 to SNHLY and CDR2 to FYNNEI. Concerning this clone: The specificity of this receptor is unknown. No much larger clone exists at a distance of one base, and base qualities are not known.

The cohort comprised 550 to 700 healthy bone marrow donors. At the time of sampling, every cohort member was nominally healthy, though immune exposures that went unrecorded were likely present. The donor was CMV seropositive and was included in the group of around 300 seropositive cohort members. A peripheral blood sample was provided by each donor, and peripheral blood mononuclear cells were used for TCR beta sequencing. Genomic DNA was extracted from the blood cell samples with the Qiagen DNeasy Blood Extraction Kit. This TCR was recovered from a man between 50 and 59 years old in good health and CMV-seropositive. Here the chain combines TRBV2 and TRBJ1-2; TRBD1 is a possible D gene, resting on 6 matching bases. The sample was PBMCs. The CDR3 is CASTSDRFNYGYTF. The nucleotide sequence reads TGTGCCAGCACTTCGGACAGATTTAACTATGGCTACACCTTC.